The clone carrying this TCR beta chain was observed at least ten times. The V gene's germline CDR1 is MNHEY and CDR2 SVGAGI. Deletions cut 2 bases from V and 9 bases from J, with 11 bases between. CDR3 length: 13 residues. This sample is drawn from a study of CD8 T cells in ankylosing spondylitis. TCRdb reprocessed the 5' RACE reads with MiXCR, giving one entry per CDR3 protein. The sample includes 200,000 to 250,000 distinct CDR3 sequences, roughly a tenth of them seen just once. Sequenced sample: blood, either unsorted or a sorted T cell fraction (not recorded which). This chain uses TRBV6-5 with TRBJ2-1; possible D gene TRBD1, 5 bases. The sequence was obtained from a male donor with ankylosing spondylitis or in good health (not recorded which). CDR3 in amino acids: CASSYAGSGEQFF. The CDR3 DNA reads as TGTGCCAGCAGTTACGCAGGGTCGGGTGAGCAGTTCTTC.